A single sample gave rise to the 3 T cell receptor beta chains below, sequenced in a study of blood T cell repertoires in COVID-19. Clones were sequenced by immunoSEQ multiplex PCR, and TCRdb holds only the in-frame ones, with some missing. In the table there are about 150,000 clones, around three quarters of which are singletons. Material: peripheral blood. The receptors here all came from a man over 45 with active or convalescent COVID-19.

The table lists this clone with a count of one. V is TRBV5-1 and J is TRBJ1-2, with TRBD1 matching 11 bases. Germline CDR1 is SGHRS and CDR2 is YFSETQ. The CDR3 spans 16 residues. V lost 4 bases and J lost 6; bases outside the gene matches: 11. The CDR3 sequence is CASSLVFGTGGDGYTF. CDR3 nucleotide sequence: TGCGCCAGCAGCCTTGTGTTCGGGACAGGGGGTGATGGCTACACCTTC. Full variable domain (outside the CDR3, taken from reference TRBV5-1 and TRBJ1-2): KAGVTQTPRYLIKTRGQQVTLSCSPISGHRSVSWYQQTPGQGLQFLFEYFSETQRNKGNFPGRFSGRQFSNSRSEMNVSTLELGDSALYLCASSLVFGTGGDGYTFGSGTRLTVV.

This clone has only a few counts. The V gene is TRBV4-1, the J gene TRBJ1-5; 9 bases align to TRBD1. Germline lookup yields CDR1 MGHRA and CDR2 YSYEKL. The CDR3 is 15 residues long. Trimming took 4 bases from V and 6 from J; bases not matched to a gene: 7. CDR3 bases: TGCGCCAGCAGCCTTGCACAGGGGGCGCGTCAGCCCCAGCATTTT. Protein sequence: CASSLAQGARQPQHF.

The V and J genes are TRBV6-6 and TRBJ1-2; the match to TRBD1 covers 8 bases. Trimming removed 2 bases from V and 3 bases from J; junction bases left unmatched: 2. The CDR3 length is 14 residues. From germline, CDR1 is MNHNY and CDR2 SVGAGI (reference sequence). In DNA, the CDR3 is TGTGCCAGCAGTTACCCGGACAGGGACTATGGCTACACCTTC. Its translation is CASSYPDRDYGYTF.